This T cell receptor beta chain was documented in a study of OX40 agonist ivuxolimab in advanced cancers. For the study at large: People in dose escalation had one of these cancers: hepatocellular carcinoma, melanoma, renal cell or head and neck cancer. Whole-study findings and limits: A proportion of nonresponders additionally exhibited low normalized T-cell clonal expansion. Expanded clones were, on average, more numerous in CD8+ T cells than in CD4+.

V lost 4 bases and J lost 1, with 13 bases in between. The CDR3 runs 15 residues. The V gene's germline CDR1 is SGHRS and CDR2 YFSETQ. The assay was immunoSEQ multiplex PCR, and TCRdb's table has in-frame clones only and misses some. The sample lists roughly 60,000 clones, 84% seen once, with around 2.1% in the top ten. Comment on this clone: The antigen remains undetermined.

The gene calls are TRBV5-1 and TRBJ2-3; no clear D. This specimen consisted of CD4+ or CD8+ T cells sorted from blood, obtained in a trial of the OX40 agonist ivuxolimab. This TCR came from an adult with an advanced solid tumor such as melanoma, head and neck, liver or kidney cancer. CDR3 nucleotide sequence: TGCGCCAGCAGCCACTCGGACGGACGCACAGATACGCAGTATTTT. Translating gives CASSHSDGRTDTQYF.